This entry lists 24 T cell receptor beta chains sequenced from one sample in a study of molecular identifiers for immune sequencing clone quantification. TCRdb used MiXCR to reprocess the PCR reads, holding one entry per CDR3 protein. Of under 600,000 distinct CDR3 sequences detected, around 25% appear once; the ten largest clones hold around 0.79%. The material sequenced was naive CD8+ T cells from blood, with Jurkat cell RNA spiked in. As for subset: FACS-sorted CD8+CD4-CCR7+CD45RA+ naive T cells. These receptors were taken from a human donor in good health. Some libraries in this study had Jurkat cell RNA spiked in.

In this sample, this clonotype turned up many times. The chain joins TRBV29-1 to TRBJ2-2, with a possible D match to TRBD1 (5 bases). Germline V lookup: CDR1 SQVTM, CDR2 ANQGSEA. The CDR3 is 13 residues long. CDR3 in amino acids: CRQGRANTGELFF. CDR3 DNA sequence: TGCAGACAAGGCAGGGCGAACACCGGGGAGCTGTTTTTT.

This clonotype was picked up many times. V and J are TRBV7-3 and TRBJ2-3, with D possibly being TRBD2 (5 bases). The germline V and J ends were trimmed by 7 bases and 3 bases, with 11 bases remaining between them. The CDR3 has 13 amino acids. Germline V CDR1 and CDR2: SGHTA, FQGTGA. CDR3 DNA sequence: TGTGCCAGCAAACTAGTTGAAACAGATACGCAGTATTTT. It yields the protein CASKLVETDTQYF.

A remark on this clonotype: Germline and junction disagree at one end, which may indicate a read error. V and J are TRBV4-1 and TRBJ1-1; a possible D gene is TRBD1 (5 bases). CDR3 length: 18 residues. The germline V gene has CDR1 MGHRA and CDR2 YSYEKL. CDR3 nucleotide sequence: TGCGCCAGCAGCCAAGATGTATGGGCCAGGGACGGTCACACTGAAACTTTCTTT. Encoded protein: CASSQDVWARDGHTETFF.

The sample holds many counts of this clonotype. In DNA form, the CDR3 reads TGTGCCAGCAGTGAAGAAGACCTGAACACTGAAGCTTTCTTT. Its protein product is CASSEEDLNTEAFF. This chain uses TRBV2 with TRBJ1-1; D is uncertain. The ends were cut back, 1 base at V and 0 bases at J, with 6 bases in the middle. CDR3 length equals 14 residues. The germline V gene has CDR1 SNHLY and CDR2 FYNNEI.

This clonotype has only a few counts. The V and J genes are TRBV6-1 and TRBJ1-6, with 7 bases aligning to TRBD1. CDR1 is MNHNS, CDR2 SASEGT, per germline. The CDR3 sequence is 19 residues long. V lost 2 bases and J lost 6; bases outside the gene matches: 16. The CDR3 DNA reads TGTGCCAGCAGTGAATCCTTCGTCCTAGGGGGCTTTGGTAATTCACCCCTCCACTTT. It is translated as CASSESFVLGGFGNSPLHF.

This chain links TRBV11-2 with TRBJ2-1, with D possibly being TRBD1 or TRBD2 (5 bases each). Trimming stripped 5 bases from V and 7 bases from J, with 21 bases between. This CDR3 is built from 16 residues. Germline V gene lookup returns CDR1 SGHAT and CDR2 FQNNGV. The CDR3 protein is CASSPHRDPLANEQFF. CDR3 nucleotide sequence: TGTGCCAGCAGCCCCCACCGGGACCCCCTCGCAAATGAGCAGTTCTTC.

This clonotype was seen a handful of times. The J gene is TRBJ2-7, the V gene TRBV6-2 or TRBV6-3; D is unresolved. V lost 4 bases to trimming and J lost 2 bases, with 9 bases between them. There are 13 residues in the CDR3. Germline V gene sequence: CDR1 MNHEY, CDR2 SVGEGT. CDR3: CASSSMTPYEQYF. CDR3 sequence (DNA): TGTGCCAGCAGTTCCATGACCCCCTACGAGCAGTACTTC.

Remarks on this clonotype: This likely comes from a read error, as the CDR3 has no conserved phenylalanine or tryptophan at its end. The genes are TRBV5-4 and TRBJ2-6; no firm D call. The V end lost 0 bases, the J end lost 0 bases, and 16 bases lay between the germline ends. The V gene's germline CDR1 is SGHNT and CDR2 YYREEE (reference sequence). The CDR3 sequence is 19 residues long. The CDR3 spells CASSLEVTSLGSGANVLTL. CDR3 DNA sequence: TGTGCCAGCAGCTTGGAAGTAACTTCCCTGGGCTCTGGGGCCAACGTCCTGACTCTC.

This clonotype was counted between two and nine times. This sequence joins TRBV6-6 and TRBJ2-3; 8 nucleotides agree with TRBD2. The V gene end was trimmed by 2 bases and the J gene end by 5 bases; junction bases not matched to a gene: 9. Germline CDR1 reads MNHNY; CDR2 reads SVGAGI (reference sequence). The CDR3 is 16 amino acids. CDR3 coding DNA: TGTGCCAGCAGTTACAGGACGGGGGGGCCCGGAGATACGCAGTATTTT. This encodes CASSYRTGGPGDTQYF.

Here the CDR3 reads CASSYWQIYEQYF. The CDR3 nucleotides are TGTGCCAGCAGTTATTGGCAAATCTACGAGCAGTACTTC. J is TRBJ2-7 and V is TRBV6-2 or TRBV6-3, with unresolved D. Trimming took 3 bases from V and 3 from J, leaving 9 bases between them. The V gene's germline CDR1 is MNHEY and CDR2 SVGEGT. CDR3 size: 13 residues.

The rearrangement links TRBV5-1 to TRBJ2-1; D possibly corresponds to TRBD1 (7 bases). Trimming cost V 0 bases and J 9 bases, with 13 bases left between them. The V gene's germline CDR1 is SGHRS and CDR2 YFSETQ. CDR3 length equals 14 residues. The CDR3 nucleotides are TGCGCCAGCAGCTTGGATCCAGGGGGGACTGAGCAGTTCTTC. Encoded protein: CASSLDPGGTEQFF.

V usage is TRBV19 and J usage is TRBJ1-2, with a possible D match to TRBD1 (6 bases). Germline lookup yields CDR1 LNHDA and CDR2 SQIVND (reference sequence). The ends were cut back, 2 bases at V and 1 base at J, with 11 bases in the middle. The CDR3 consists of 15 residues. The CDR3 region has the DNA TGTGCCAGTAGTATACCTACAGGGATTAACTATGGCTACACCTTC. Translated: CASSIPTGINYGYTF. Drawing the rest from reference TRBV19 and TRBJ1-2, the complete variable domain is DGGITQSPKYLFRKEGQNVTLSCEQNLNHDAMYWYRQDPGQGLRLIYYSQIVNDFQKGDIAEGYSVSREKKESFPLTVTSAQKNPTAFYLCASSIPTGINYGYTFGSGTRLTVV.

With regard to this clonotype: Since a much larger clone is just one base distant, this may be a read error. This chain connects TRBV20-1 to TRBJ2-3; D uncertain. This CDR3 spans 15 amino acids. V lost 7 bases and J 2 bases, leaving 19 bases between the germline ends. Germline V CDR1 and CDR2: DFQATT, SNEGSKA (reference sequence). CDR3 amino acids: CSVSDSDLTTDTQYF. The CDR3 nucleotides read TGCAGTGTTAGTGACTCGGACCTGACCACAGATACGCAGTATTTT.

The chain uses TRBV7-9 and TRBJ2-2; TRBD1 might be the D (6 bases). Germline values: CDR1 SEHNR, CDR2 FQNEAQ (reference sequence). There are 16 residues in the CDR3. Trimming shortened V by 5 bases and J by 5 bases, and 18 bases separated the two germline ends. CDR3 coding DNA: TGTGCCAGCAGCGGGAACAGGGAGAGTTGGACCGGGGAGCTGTTTTTT. Translation gives CASSGNRESWTGELFF. Full variable domain (missing parts from reference TRBV7-9 and TRBJ2-2): DTGVSQNPRHKITKRGQNVTFRCDPISEHNRLYWYRQTLGQGPEFLTYFQNEAQLEKSRLLSDRFSAERPKGSFSTLEIQRTEQGDSAMYLCASSGNRESWTGELFFGEGSRLTVL.

The sample holds a few counts of this clonotype. The rearrangement joins TRBV29-1 to TRBJ2-1; 9 positions match TRBD2. Trimming cost V 0 bases and J 6 bases; bases outside gene matches: 9. This CDR3 is 16 amino acids long. The V gene's germline CDR1 is SQVTM and CDR2 ANQGSEA. CDR3 sequence reads: CSVEDLLAGESNEQFF. CDR3 nucleotide sequence: TGCAGCGTTGAAGATTTACTAGCGGGTGAGTCCAATGAGCAGTTCTTC.

The chain combines TRBV13 with TRBJ1-6, with TRBD1 identical over 7 bases. V shed 5 bases, J shed 8 bases, and the junction held 12 bases outside the gene matches. The CDR3 covers 16 residues. Germline V gives CDR1 PRHDT, CDR2 FYEKMQ (reference sequence). CDR3 in amino acids: CASSRGKGAGDSPLHF. The DNA of the CDR3 is TGTGCCAGCAGCCGCGGGAAGGGGGCGGGGGATTCACCCCTCCACTTT.

This clonotype appeared many times. The rearrangement joins TRBV7-2 to TRBJ1-2, with TRBD1 as a possible D gene (5 bases). Germline V CDR1 and CDR2: SGHTA, FQGNSA. The V and J ends lost 5 bases and 5 bases respectively, with 15 bases between them. This CDR3 has 14 amino acids. CDR3 sequence reads: CASSHNQAGYGYTF. Written as DNA, the CDR3 is TGTGCCAGCAGCCATAATCAGGCAGGGTATGGCTACACCTTC.

This chain links TRBV27 with TRBJ1-2; D is uncertain. Germline CDR1 MNHEY, CDR2 SMNVEV (reference sequence). Trimming removed 2 bases at V and 8 bases at J, with 18 bases between. The length of the CDR3 is 15 residues. CDR3 coding DNA: TGTGCCAGCAGTTTAGGGAGACCGCTCCCCCGGGGCTACACCTTC. Translation gives CASSLGRPLPRGYTF.

The chain recombines TRBV29-1 with TRBJ2-2; D possibly matches TRBD1 or TRBD2 (5 bases each). The CDR3 length is 15 residues. V lost 3 bases, J lost 0 bases, and 11 bases lay in between. From germline, CDR1 is SQVTM and CDR2 ANQGSEA. The CDR3 sequence is CSVEPGTANTGELFF. CDR3 nucleotide sequence: TGCAGCGTTGAGCCGGGGACGGCGAACACCGGGGAGCTGTTTTTT.

This clonotype has only a few counts. The rearrangement joins TRBV6-5 to TRBJ2-2; 12 positions match TRBD1. Germline V CDR1 and CDR2: MNHEY, SVGAGI. The CDR3 sequence is 17 residues long. Losses at the gene ends were 0 bases for V and 4 bases for J; bases not matched to a gene: 3. The CDR3 region is CASSYSGQGARTGELFF. CDR3 DNA sequence: TGTGCCAGCAGTTACTCGGGACAGGGGGCACGCACCGGGGAGCTGTTTTTT.

This clonotype was found a few times. The chain employs TRBV20-1 and TRBJ1-2, with a tentative D call TRBD1 (5 bases). The germline V gene encodes CDR1 DFQATT and CDR2 SNEGSKA (reference sequence). V lost 3 bases to trimming and J lost 4 bases, with 9 bases between them. The CDR3 extends over 12 amino acids. This chain's CDR3 is CSARGGSYGYTF. The CDR3 DNA reads as TGCAGTGCTAGGGGGGGGTCCTATGGCTACACCTTC.

Note on this clonotype: No conserved phenylalanine or tryptophan ends this CDR3, so it is likely a read error. The chain links TRBV5-6 to TRBJ1-1; unclear D gene. Germline V lookup: CDR1 SGHDT, CDR2 YYEEEE. There are 12 residues in the CDR3. V lost 1 base and J 4 bases, leaving 5 bases between the germline ends. This CDR3 reads CASSLLGTEAFS. The CDR3 region has the DNA TGTGCCAGCAGCTTGTTGGGCACTGAAGCTTTCTCT.

The chain links TRBV4-3 to TRBJ2-7, with 12 bases fitting TRBD2. The CDR3 totals 15 residues. V dropped 3 bases and J dropped 2; count of bases not matched to a gene: 2. Germline CDR1 LGHNA, CDR2 YSLEER. The CDR3 sequence: CASSQTSGSTYEQYF. CDR3 DNA sequence: TGCGCCAGCAGCCAGACTAGCGGGAGTACCTACGAGCAGTACTTC.

This clonotype has only a few counts. The chain has TRBV20-1 and TRBJ1-1, with D possibly matching TRBD1 (5 bases). The germline V and J ends were trimmed by 2 bases and 0 bases, with 13 bases remaining between them. The germline V gene encodes CDR1 DFQATT and CDR2 SNEGSKA (reference sequence). The CDR3 is 15 residues long. The CDR3 coding sequence is TGCAGTGCTAGACCGACGGGGGAAGTGAACACTGAAGCTTTCTTT. It yields the protein CSARPTGEVNTEAFF.